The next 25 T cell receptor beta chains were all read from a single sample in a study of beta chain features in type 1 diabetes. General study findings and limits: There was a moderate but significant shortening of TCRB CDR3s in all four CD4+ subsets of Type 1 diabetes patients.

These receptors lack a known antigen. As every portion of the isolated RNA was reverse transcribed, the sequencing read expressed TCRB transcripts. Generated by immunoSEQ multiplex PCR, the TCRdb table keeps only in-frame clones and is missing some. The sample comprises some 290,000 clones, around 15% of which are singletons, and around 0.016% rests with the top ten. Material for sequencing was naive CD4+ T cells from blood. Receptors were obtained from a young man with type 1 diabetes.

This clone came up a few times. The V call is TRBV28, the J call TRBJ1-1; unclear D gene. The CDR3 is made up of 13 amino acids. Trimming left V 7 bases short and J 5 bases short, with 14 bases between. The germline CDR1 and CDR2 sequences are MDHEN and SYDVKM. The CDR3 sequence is CASTPAAITEAFF. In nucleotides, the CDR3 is TGTGCCAGCACCCCAGCGGCCATAACTGAAGCTTTCTTT.

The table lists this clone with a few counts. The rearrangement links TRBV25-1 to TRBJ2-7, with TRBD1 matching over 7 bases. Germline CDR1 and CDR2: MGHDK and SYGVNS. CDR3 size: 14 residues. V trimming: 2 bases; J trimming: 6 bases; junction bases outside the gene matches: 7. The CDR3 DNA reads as TGTGCCAGCAGTGAAACAGGGGATGCTCGCGAGCAGTACTTC. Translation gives CASSETGDAREQYF.

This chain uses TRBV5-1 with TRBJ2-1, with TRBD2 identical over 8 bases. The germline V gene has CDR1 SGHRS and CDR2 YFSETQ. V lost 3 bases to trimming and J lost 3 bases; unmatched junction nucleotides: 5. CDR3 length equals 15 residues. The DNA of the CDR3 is TGCGCCAGCAGCTACCTAAGCGGGAGCTACAATGAGCAGTTCTTC. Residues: CASSYLSGSYNEQFF.

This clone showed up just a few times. The DNA of the CDR3 is TGTGCCAGCAGCTTATCCGGGGGAGAGGAGCAGTTCTTC. It encodes CASSLSGGEEQFF. The V and J genes are TRBV7-9 and TRBJ2-1; possibly TRBD2 for D (6 bases). With 2 bases removed from V and 10 bases from J, the gap between germline ends came to 12 bases. Germline-derived CDR1 and CDR2 are SEHNR and FQNEAQ (reference sequence). This CDR3 comprises 13 residues.

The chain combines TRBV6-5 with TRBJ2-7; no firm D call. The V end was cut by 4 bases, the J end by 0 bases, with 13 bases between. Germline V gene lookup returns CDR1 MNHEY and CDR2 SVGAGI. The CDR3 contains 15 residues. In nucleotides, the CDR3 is TGTGCCAGCAGTTCCGTGGTACGGAGCTCCTACGAGCAGTACTTC. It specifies CASSSVVRSSYEQYF.

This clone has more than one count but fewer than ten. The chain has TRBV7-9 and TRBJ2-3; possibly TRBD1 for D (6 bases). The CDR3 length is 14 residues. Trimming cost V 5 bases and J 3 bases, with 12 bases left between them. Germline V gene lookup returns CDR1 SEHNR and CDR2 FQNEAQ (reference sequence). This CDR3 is CASSRNRVTDTQYF. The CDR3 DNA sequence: TGTGCCAGCAGCCGAAACAGGGTTACAGATACGCAGTATTTT.

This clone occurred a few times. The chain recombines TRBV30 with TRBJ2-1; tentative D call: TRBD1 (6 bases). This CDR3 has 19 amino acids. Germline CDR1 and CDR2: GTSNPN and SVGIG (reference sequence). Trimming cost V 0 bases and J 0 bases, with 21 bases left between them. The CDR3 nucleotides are TGTGCCTGGAGTGTAGGGCGGGTTGGACAGTGGAGCTCCTACAATGAGCAGTTCTTC. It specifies CAWSVGRVGQWSSYNEQFF.

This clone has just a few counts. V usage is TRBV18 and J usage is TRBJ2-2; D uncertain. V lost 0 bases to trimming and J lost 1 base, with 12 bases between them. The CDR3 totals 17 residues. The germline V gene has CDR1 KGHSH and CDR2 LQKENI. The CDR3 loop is CASSPPESSLNTGELFF. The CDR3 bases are TGTGCCAGCTCACCACCTGAAAGCTCGTTGAACACCGGGGAGCTGTTTTTT. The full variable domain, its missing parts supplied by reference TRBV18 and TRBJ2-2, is NAGVMQNPRHLVRRRGQEARLRCSPMKGHSHVYWYRQLPEEGLKFMVYLQKENIIDESGMPKERFSAEFPKEGPSILRIQQVVRGDSAAYFCASSPPESSLNTGELFFGEGSRLTVL.

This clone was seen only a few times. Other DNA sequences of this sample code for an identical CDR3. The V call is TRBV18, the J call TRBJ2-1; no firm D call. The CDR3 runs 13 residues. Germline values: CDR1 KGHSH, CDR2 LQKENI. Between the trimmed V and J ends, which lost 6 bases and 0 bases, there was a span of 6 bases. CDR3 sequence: CASSPVSYNEQFF. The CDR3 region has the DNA TGTGCCAGCTCCCCTGTCTCCTACAATGAGCAGTTCTTC.

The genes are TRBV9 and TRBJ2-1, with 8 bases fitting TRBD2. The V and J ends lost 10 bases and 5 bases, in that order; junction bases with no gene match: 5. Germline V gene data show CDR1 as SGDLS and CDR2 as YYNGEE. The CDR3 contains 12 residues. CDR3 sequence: CASTRGDNEQFF. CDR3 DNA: TGTGCCTCTACGCGGGGGGACAATGAGCAGTTCTTC.

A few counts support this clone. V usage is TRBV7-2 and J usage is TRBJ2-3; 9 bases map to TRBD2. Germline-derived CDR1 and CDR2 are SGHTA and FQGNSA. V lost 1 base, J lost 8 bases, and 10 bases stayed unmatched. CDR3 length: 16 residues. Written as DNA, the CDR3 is TGTGCCAGCAGCTTAGTAACTTTAGCGGGAGTGGGTACGCAGTATTTT. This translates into CASSLVTLAGVGTQYF.

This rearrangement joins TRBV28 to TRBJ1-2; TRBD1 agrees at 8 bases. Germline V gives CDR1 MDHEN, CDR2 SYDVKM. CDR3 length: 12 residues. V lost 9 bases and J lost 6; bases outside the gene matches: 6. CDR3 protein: CASSQGVDGYTF. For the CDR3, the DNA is TGTGCCAGTTCACAGGGGGTAGATGGCTACACCTTC.

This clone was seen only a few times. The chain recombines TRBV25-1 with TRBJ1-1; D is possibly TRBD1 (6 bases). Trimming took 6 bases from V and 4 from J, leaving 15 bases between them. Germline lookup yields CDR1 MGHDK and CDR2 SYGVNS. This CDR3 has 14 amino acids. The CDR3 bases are TGTGCCAGCAGCTCTAGTACAGGGTCCACTGAAGCTTTCTTT. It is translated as CASSSSTGSTEAFF.

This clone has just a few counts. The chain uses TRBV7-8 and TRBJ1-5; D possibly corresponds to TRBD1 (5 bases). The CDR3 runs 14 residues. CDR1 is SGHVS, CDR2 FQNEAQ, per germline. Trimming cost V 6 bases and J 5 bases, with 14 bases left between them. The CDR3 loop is CASRPGTDHQPQHF. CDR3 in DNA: TGTGCCAGCAGGCCCGGGACTGATCATCAGCCCCAGCATTTT.

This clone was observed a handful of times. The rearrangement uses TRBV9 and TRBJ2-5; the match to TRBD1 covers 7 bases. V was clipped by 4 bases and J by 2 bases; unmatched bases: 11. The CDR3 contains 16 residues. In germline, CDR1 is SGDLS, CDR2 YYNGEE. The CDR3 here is CASSQAATTGQETQYF. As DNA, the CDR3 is TGTGCCAGCAGCCAAGCGGCGACGACAGGGCAAGAGACCCAGTACTTC.

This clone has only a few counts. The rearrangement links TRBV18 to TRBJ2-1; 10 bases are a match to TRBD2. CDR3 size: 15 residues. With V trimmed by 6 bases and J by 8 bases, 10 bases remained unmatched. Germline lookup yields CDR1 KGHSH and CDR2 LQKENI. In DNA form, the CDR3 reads TGTGCCAGCTCTGAGACTAGCGGGCCTTGGGATGAGCAGTTCTTC. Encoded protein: CASSETSGPWDEQFF. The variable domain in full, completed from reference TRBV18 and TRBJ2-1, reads NAGVMQNPRHLVRRRGQEARLRCSPMKGHSHVYWYRQLPEEGLKFMVYLQKENIIDESGMPKERFSAEFPKEGPSILRIQQVVRGDSAAYFCASSETSGPWDEQFFGPGTRLTVL.

The CDR3 coding sequence is TGTGCCAGCAGCGTACTCGGTCGGACTAACTCTGGAAACACCATATATTTT. This sequence encodes CASSVLGRTNSGNTIYF. V gene TRBV9 combines with J gene TRBJ1-3; no clear D gene. Trimming cost V 1 base and J 0 bases, with 14 bases left between them. In germline, CDR1 is SGDLS, CDR2 YYNGEE. The CDR3 sequence is 17 residues long.

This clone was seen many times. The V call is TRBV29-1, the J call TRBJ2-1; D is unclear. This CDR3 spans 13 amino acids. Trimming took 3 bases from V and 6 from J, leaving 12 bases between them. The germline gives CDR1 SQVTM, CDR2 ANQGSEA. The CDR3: CSVELELGNEQFF. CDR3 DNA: TGCAGCGTTGAGTTAGAACTTGGCAATGAGCAGTTCTTC.

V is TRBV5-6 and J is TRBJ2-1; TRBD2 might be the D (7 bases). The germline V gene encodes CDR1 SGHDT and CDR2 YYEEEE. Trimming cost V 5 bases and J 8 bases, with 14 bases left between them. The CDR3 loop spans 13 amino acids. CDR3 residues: CASRPLGGHEQFF. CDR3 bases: TGTGCCAGCAGACCCTTGGGGGGGCATGAGCAGTTCTTC.

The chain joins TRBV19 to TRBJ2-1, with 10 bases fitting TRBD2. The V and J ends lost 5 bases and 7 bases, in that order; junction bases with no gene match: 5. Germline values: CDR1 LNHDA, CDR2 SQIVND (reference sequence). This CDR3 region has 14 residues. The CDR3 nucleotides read TGTGCCAGTAGTTACGGACTAGCGGAGAATGAGCAGTTCTTC. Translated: CASSYGLAENEQFF.

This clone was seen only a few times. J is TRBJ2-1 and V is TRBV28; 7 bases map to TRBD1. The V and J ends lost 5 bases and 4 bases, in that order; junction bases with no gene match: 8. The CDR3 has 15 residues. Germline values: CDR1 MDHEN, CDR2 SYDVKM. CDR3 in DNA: TGTGCCAGCAGTGTGACAGGGAATGGTTACAATGAGCAGTTCTTC. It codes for CASSVTGNGYNEQFF. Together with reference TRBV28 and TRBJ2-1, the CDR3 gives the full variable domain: DVKVTQSSRYLVKRTGEKVFLECVQDMDHENMFWYRQDPGLGLRLIYFSYDVKMKEKGDIPEGYSVSREKKERFSLILESASTNQTSMYLCASSVTGNGYNEQFFGPGTRLTVL.

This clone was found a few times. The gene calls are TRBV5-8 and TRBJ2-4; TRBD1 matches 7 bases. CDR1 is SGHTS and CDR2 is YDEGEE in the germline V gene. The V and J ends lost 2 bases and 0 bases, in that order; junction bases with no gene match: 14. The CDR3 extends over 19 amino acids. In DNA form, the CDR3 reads TGTGCCAGCAGCTTCCGACAGGGCGTTGGTCCCATAGCCAAAAACATTCAGTACTTC. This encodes CASSFRQGVGPIAKNIQYF.

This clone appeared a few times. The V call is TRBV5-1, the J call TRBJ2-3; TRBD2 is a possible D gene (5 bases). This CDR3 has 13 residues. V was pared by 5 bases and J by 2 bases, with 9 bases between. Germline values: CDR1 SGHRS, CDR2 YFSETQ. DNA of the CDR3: TGCGCCAGCAGAGAGGGCACCACAGATACGCAGTATTTT. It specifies CASREGTTDTQYF.

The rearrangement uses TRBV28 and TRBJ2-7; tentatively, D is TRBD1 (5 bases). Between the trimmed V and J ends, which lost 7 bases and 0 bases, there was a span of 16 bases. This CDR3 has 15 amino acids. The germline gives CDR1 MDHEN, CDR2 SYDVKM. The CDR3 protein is CASTPEQVRSYEQYF. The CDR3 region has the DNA TGTGCCAGCACTCCTGAACAGGTCCGCTCCTACGAGCAGTACTTC.

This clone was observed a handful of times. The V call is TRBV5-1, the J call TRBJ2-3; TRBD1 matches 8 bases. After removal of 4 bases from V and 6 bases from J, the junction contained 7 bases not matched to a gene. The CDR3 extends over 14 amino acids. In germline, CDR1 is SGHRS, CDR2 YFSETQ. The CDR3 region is CASSALQGEDTQYF. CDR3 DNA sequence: TGCGCCAGCAGCGCCCTACAGGGGGAGGATACGCAGTATTTT.